This T cell receptor (beta chain) is from a study of blood T cell repertoires in COVID-19 (dated by TCRdb to about 2020). Context from the whole study: Samples from collaborators originated in the United States, Italy and Spain and spanned both the acute and convalescent phases of COVID-19. The prospective study material was composed of cDNA or gDNA derived from T cells, B-cell-depleted T cells, or PBMCs. The dataset comprised deeply sampled blood TCRbeta repertoires from subjects exposed to, actively infected with, or recovered from COVID-19. A freely available public database, intended as a resource for researchers studying the immune response to SARS-CoV-2, is where the repertoires were released. The samples were drawn from the first 160 participants of the ongoing ImmuneRACE study and from some 1,300 subjects provided by 6 global collaborators. Sample metadata almost always included a de-identified subject ID, COVID-19 status, age in years and sex. Where available, HLA class I and class II types were taken from metadata supplied by the sample provider and were not determined by assay-based typing.

TCRbeta CDR3 regions were amplified from genomic DNA using the immunoSEQ Assay, a bias-controlled multiplex PCR. The original pipeline was this. Within the assay, amplification of reference gene primers was used to estimate how many nucleated cells each sample contained. Sequence reads were collapsed and filtered to measure the absolute abundance of every unique TCRbeta CDR3 rearrangement. For each sample, productive Simpson clonality was calculated as the square root of Simpson's diversity index over productive rearrangements. In its TCRdb copy, this immuneACCESS table keeps in-frame sequences only and misses some clones. Where compared with another copy, unresolved V genes explain less than half of these, and the others have no known cause. For V, J and clone size, that table is used; D and trimming come from the DNA. In all, the sample holds about 120,000 clones, and roughly three quarters of those were seen once. Roughly 7.9% of the sample comes from the top ten.

Turning to this clone: This clone's antigen is unknown. No base quality values were provided; no much bigger clone lies one nucleotide off.

The collaborating institutions used their own protocols to collect whole blood in K2EDTA tubes. For TCRbeta analysis, collaborator samples were shipped as frozen whole blood, as isolated PBMCs, or as DNA extracted from either sample type. What the research found in general, with its limitations: The quantity of clinical and demographic metadata differed by source and by participant and was supplied without curation.

This receptor was obtained from a human donor in a cohort sampled during active COVID-19. Sequenced material: peripheral blood.

The CDR3 loop reads CASTRDSYEQYF. The DNA sequence reads TGCGCCAGCACACGGGACAGCTACGAGCAGTACTTC. The receptor chain draws on TRBV5-1 and TRBJ2-7; 7 bases in the junction line up with TRBD1. In the germline V gene, CDR1 corresponds to SGHRS and CDR2 to YFSETQ. The CDR3 numbers 12 residues from cysteine through phenylalanine. Only the CDR3 region is kept as DNA, spanning 36 bases read in frame from base 1. V is cut back by 6 bases and J by 3 bases, with 3 bases in the junction unmatched.